This T cell receptor (beta chain) stems from a study of cytomegalovirus exposure and HLA in healthy donors. As for the study in general: A prior study identified 110 million or so unique TCR beta sequences from some 180 million T cells. Regarding the study as a whole: Specificity for CMV antigens was confirmed in vitro for a few of the CMV-associated chains. The authors assumed roughly uniform sequencing depth across donors for presence/absence analyses. Reports state that TCR beta sequences accurately predicted most subjects' HLA-A and HLA-B alleles.

As regards this clone: Its matching antigen is unknown.

Amplification used 60 Vbeta primers and 13 Jbeta primers. Produced via immunoSEQ multiplex PCR; TCRdb's table is partial and in-frame only. The data hold 60,000 to 90,000 clones, with less than 75% observed a single time. This TCR was recovered from a man aged 35-49 years in good health and CMV-seropositive. Sequencing was performed on PBMCs.

CDR3: CAWSGTGHSETQYF. CDR3 DNA: TGTGCCTGGAGTGGGACAGGGCACAGCGAGACCCAGTACTTC. The genes are TRBV30 and TRBJ2-5; 8 bases map to TRBD1. Trimming removed 1 base from V and 5 bases from J; junction bases left unmatched: 6. Germline CDR1 and CDR2: GTSNPN and SVGIG (reference sequence). CDR3 size: 14 residues.